This T cell receptor (beta chain) was captured in a study of blood T cells in healthy people across ages. With a J-beta primer mix and a sample-barcoded 5' primer, a second PCR ran 7 to 11 cycles. Each CDR3 protein gets one entry after TCRdb re-called the 5' RACE reads with MiXCR. The sample lists around 1,100,000 distinct CDR3 sequences, around two fifths occurring once. This clonotype was observed at least ten times. This CDR3 is built from 15 residues. Germline V gene data show CDR1 as MDHEN and CDR2 as SYDVKM. The J segment lost 4 bases and the V segment lost 2 bases, leaving 4 bases of the junction unmatched.

J is TRBJ2-3 and V is TRBV28, with 9 bases aligning to TRBD1. This clonotype was obtained from a man aged 18 to 30 in good health. The source material was blood. As DNA, the CDR3 is TGTGCCAGCAGTTTACCGGGACAGGGCTCAGATACGCAGTATTTT. It encodes CASSLPGQGSDTQYF.